The T cell receptor (beta chain) described here comes from a study of T cells in Graves' hyperthyroidism and ophthalmopathy. This clonotype was found many times. Each patient was aged 18 to 65 and had newly diagnosed hyperthyroidism of under 2 months' duration. The PBMCs had their origin in around 10 ml of fresh peripheral blood. Germline V gene data show CDR1 as MNHNS and CDR2 as SASEGT. The J segment lost 4 bases and the V segment lost 5 bases, leaving 6 bases of the junction unmatched. CDR3 size: 14 residues. Amplification of TCR beta CDR3 regions was performed using RNA transcripts as template. The HTBI primer set drove a first-round RT-PCR of the TCR CDR3. TCRdb passed the multiplex PCR reads through MiXCR, listing each CDR3 protein once. Of around 520,000 distinct CDR3 sequences listed, roughly an eighth are singletons.

The J gene is TRBJ2-7, the V gene TRBV6-1; 9 bases are a match to TRBD1. The TCR was taken from a woman aged 18-30 years with Graves' hyperthyroidism. Sequences were obtained from blood. The CDR3 sequence is CASSPGTGKYEQYF. The CDR3 nucleotides are TGTGCCAGCAGTCCCGGGACAGGGAAATACGAGCAGTACTTC.